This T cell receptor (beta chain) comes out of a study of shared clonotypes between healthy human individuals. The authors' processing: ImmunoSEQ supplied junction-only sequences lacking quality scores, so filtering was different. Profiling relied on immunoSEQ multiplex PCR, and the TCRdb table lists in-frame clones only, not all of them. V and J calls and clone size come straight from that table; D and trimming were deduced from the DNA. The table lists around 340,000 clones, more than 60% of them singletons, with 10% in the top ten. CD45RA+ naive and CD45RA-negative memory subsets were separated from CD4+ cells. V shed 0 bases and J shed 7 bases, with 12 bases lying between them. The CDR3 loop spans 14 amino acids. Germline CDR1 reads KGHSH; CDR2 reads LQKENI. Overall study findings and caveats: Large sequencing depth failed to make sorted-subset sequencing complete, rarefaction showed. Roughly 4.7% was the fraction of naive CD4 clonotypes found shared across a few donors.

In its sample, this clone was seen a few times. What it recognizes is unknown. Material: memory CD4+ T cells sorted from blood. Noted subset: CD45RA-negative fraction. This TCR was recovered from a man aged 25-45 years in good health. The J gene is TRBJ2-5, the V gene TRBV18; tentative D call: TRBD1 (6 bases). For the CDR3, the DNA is TGTGCCAGCTCACCACCGAACAGGGACGGGACCCAGTACTTC. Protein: CASSPPNRDGTQYF.